The 29 T cell receptor beta chains given below trace back to one sample, sequenced in a study of naive and memory T cell subsets. RNA was extracted from 2 to 3 ml of whole blood of healthy adults. For blood and skin samples, reverse transcription used TCR alpha and beta constant primers. One entry per CDR3 protein, called by TCRdb with MiXCR from the 5' RACE reads. The repertoire holds just over 25,000 distinct CDR3 sequences, under 30% seen once, with around 1.8% in the top ten. The receptors originated from a female donor in good health.

At least ten counts were recorded for this clonotype. This chain connects TRBV6-5 to TRBJ1-5, with D possibly matching TRBD1 (5 bases). The CDR3 contains 13 residues. V was cut by 6 bases and J by 9 bases, with 15 bases left in between. CDR1 and CDR2 from the germline V gene are MNHEY and SVGAGI. The CDR3 DNA is TGTGCCAGCAGGCAGGGTTTTGACCTGCCCCAGCATTTT. This translates into CASRQGFDLPQHF.

The chain recombines TRBV29-1 with TRBJ1-1, with D perhaps TRBD1 (5 bases). The V gene's germline CDR1 is SQVTM and CDR2 ANQGSEA. The V end lost 8 bases, the J end lost 5 bases, and 30 bases lay between the germline ends. The CDR3 extends over 17 amino acids. Here the CDR3 DNA reads TGCAGCCCTTATATTTTAGAGGACACACAGTTGGGGACTGAAGCTTTCTTT. Amino acids: CSPYILEDTQLGTEAFF.

The chain uses TRBV20-1 and TRBJ2-1; 11 nucleotides match TRBD2. The germline V gene has CDR1 DFQATT and CDR2 SNEGSKA (reference sequence). The length of the CDR3 is 15 residues. Trimming at V came to 0 bases and at J to 6 bases, leaving 4 bases not matched to a gene. In DNA form, the CDR3 reads TGCAGTGCTAGAGATCGACTAGCGGGGATCAATGAGCAGTTCTTC. It codes for CSARDRLAGINEQFF.

The chain has TRBV20-1 and TRBJ2-7; 8 nucleotides line up with TRBD2. The length of the CDR3 is 14 residues. The junction had 11 bases not matched to a gene; V was cut back by 4 bases and J by 6 bases. Germline V gene lookup returns CDR1 DFQATT and CDR2 SNEGSKA (reference sequence). The CDR3 coding sequence is TGCAGTGCTAATGTGGGTCACGCGGGGGGCGAGCAGTACTTC. It translates to CSANVGHAGGEQYF.

CDR3 bases: TGTGCCAGCAGTTCCCCGACTAGCGTGGGTGAGCAGTTCTTC. The encoded protein is CASSSPTSVGEQFF. V usage is TRBV6-5 and J usage is TRBJ2-1; 8 bases agree with TRBD2. The length of the CDR3 is 14 residues. Per germline, CDR1 MNHEY and CDR2 SVGAGI. The trim removed 4 bases at V and 9 bases at J, leaving 8 bases unmatched.

This clonotype showed up just a few times. V usage is TRBV7-2 and J usage is TRBJ2-1; D is unclear. This CDR3 is built from 14 residues. Germline lookup yields CDR1 SGHTA and CDR2 FQGNSA. V lost 1 base to trimming and J lost 4 bases, with 8 bases between them. This chain's CDR3 is CASSLGGGYNEQFF. The CDR3 DNA sequence: TGTGCCAGCAGCTTAGGAGGCGGTTACAATGAGCAGTTCTTC.

This clonotype was detected only a few times. The chain joins TRBV29-1 to TRBJ2-5; D assignment may be TRBD1 or TRBD2 (5 bases each). V gave up 7 bases and J gave up 4 bases, with 13 bases separating them. CDR3 length: 12 residues. CDR1 and CDR2 from the germline V gene are SQVTM and ANQGSEA. The CDR3 DNA is TGCAGCGCCGGTGGGGGTCCAGAGACCCAGTACTTC. This sequence encodes CSAGGGPETQYF.

The chain joins TRBV6-5 to TRBJ1-1; D perhaps matches TRBD1 (6 bases). Trimming shortened V by 10 bases and J by 6 bases, and 9 bases separated the two germline ends. This CDR3 contains 10 residues. Germline-derived CDR1 and CDR2 are MNHEY and SVGAGI. The CDR3 sequence is CATEGAEAFF. The CDR3 DNA reads as TGTGCCACGGAGGGGGCTGAAGCTTTCTTT.

This clonotype was picked up one time. The J gene is TRBJ1-1, the V gene TRBV10-2, with D perhaps TRBD1 (6 bases). CDR1 is WSHSY and CDR2 is SAAADI in the germline V gene. CDR3 length equals 20 residues. Trimming stripped 0 bases from V and 4 bases from J, with 27 bases between. The CDR3 nucleotides read TGCGCCAGCAGTGAGTCAATCGGATCCCTCCAGGGGAGTGCTGGCACTGAAGCTTTCTTT. Its translation is CASSESIGSLQGSAGTEAFF.

This clonotype has more than one count but fewer than ten. The chain is built from TRBV4-3 and TRBJ2-1, with 11 bases fitting TRBD2. From germline, CDR1 is LGHNA and CDR2 YSLEER. After removal of 3 bases from V and 8 bases from J, the junction contained 6 bases not matched to a gene. This CDR3 is 15 amino acids long. Written as DNA, the CDR3 is TGCGCCAGCAGCCACCTTAGCGGGAGGGGGGATGAGCAGTTCTTC. It translates to CASSHLSGRGDEQFF.

The rearrangement uses TRBV5-6 and TRBJ1-1; possible D gene TRBD1, 5 bases. Germline CDR1 SGHDT, CDR2 YYEEEE. V was pared by 3 bases and J by 3 bases, with 12 bases between. This CDR3 region has 14 residues. Here the CDR3 DNA reads TGTGCCAGCAGCTCAGGGATTGGGGACACTGAAGCTTTCTTT. Protein sequence: CASSSGIGDTEAFF. The variable domain in full, with the rest retrieved from reference TRBV5-6 and TRBJ1-1, is DAGVTQSPTHLIKTRGQQVTLRCSPKSGHDTVSWYQQALGQGPQFIFQYYEEEERQRGNFPDRFSGHQFPNYSSELNVNALLLGDSALYLCASSSGIGDTEAFFGQGTRLTVV.

The CDR3 sequence is CSARDPGQGQYSNQPQHF. The DNA for the CDR3 is TGCAGTGCTAGAGACCCCGGACAGGGGCAATATAGCAATCAGCCCCAGCATTTT. The chain is built from TRBV20-1 and TRBJ1-5, with 9 nucleotides matching TRBD1. V trimming: 0 bases; J trimming: 0 bases; junction bases outside the gene matches: 9. The length of the CDR3 is 18 residues. The germline gives CDR1 DFQATT, CDR2 SNEGSKA (reference sequence).

Ten or more counts support this clonotype. The rearrangement joins TRBV4-1 to TRBJ1-1; the D gene is possibly TRBD1 (6 bases). Germline V lookup: CDR1 MGHRA, CDR2 YSYEKL. The germline V and J ends were trimmed by 1 base and 10 bases, with 16 bases remaining between them. The CDR3 sequence is 14 residues long. In DNA form, the CDR3 reads TGCGCCAGCAGCCAAGTTCACAGGGATGGGACAGCTTTCTTT. It translates to CASSQVHRDGTAFF.

This clonotype was counted many times. The chain uses TRBV7-2 and TRBJ2-5; D perhaps matches TRBD2 (7 bases). Trimming removed 5 bases at V and 3 bases at J, with 10 bases between. Germline lookup yields CDR1 SGHTA and CDR2 FQGNSA. This CDR3 is built from 13 residues. The CDR3 sequence: CASSRGGEETQYF. CDR3 in DNA: TGTGCCAGCAGCAGAGGGGGGGAAGAGACCCAGTACTTC. Using reference TRBV7-2 and TRBJ2-5 for the parts outside the CDR3, the full variable domain is GAGVSQSPSNKVTEKGKDVELRCDPISGHTALYWYRQSLGQGLEFLIYFQGNSAPDKSGLPSDRFSAERTGGSVSTLTIQRTQQEDSAVYLCASSRGGEETQYFGPGTRLLVL.

This chain connects TRBV20-1 to TRBJ1-5; D unclear. This CDR3 is built from 16 residues. With 1 base removed from V and 6 bases from J, the gap between germline ends came to 19 bases. Germline V gene lookup returns CDR1 DFQATT and CDR2 SNEGSKA (reference sequence). The CDR3 region has the DNA TGCAGTGCTAGAGCCGGGCCTGGCAGGAATGGTCAGCCCCAGCATTTT. It translates to CSARAGPGRNGQPQHF.

In its sample, this clonotype was seen a few times. The J gene is TRBJ2-1, the V gene TRBV6-5; 12 bases fit TRBD2. Germline V gene lookup returns CDR1 MNHEY and CDR2 SVGAGI. Trimming at V came to 5 bases and at J to 7 bases, leaving 12 bases not matched to a gene. CDR3 size: 17 residues. The CDR3 here is CASSTGAGLAGGNEQFF. CDR3 coding DNA: TGTGCCAGCAGTACCGGCGCCGGCCTAGCGGGGGGGAATGAGCAGTTCTTC.

The chain combines TRBV6-5 with TRBJ2-7; the match to TRBD1 covers 7 bases. Trimming removed 6 bases from V and 6 bases from J; junction bases left unmatched: 5. Germline V gene sequence: CDR1 MNHEY, CDR2 SVGAGI. CDR3 length: 12 amino acids. In nucleotides, the CDR3 is TGTGCCAGCAGCCAGACAGGGTTCGAGCAGTACTTC. Protein: CASSQTGFEQYF.

As concerns this clonotype: This clone may be a read error of a much larger clone one base away. This chain connects TRBV9 to TRBJ2-4; TRBD1 might be the D (5 bases). Germline CDR1 is SGDLS and CDR2 is YYNGEE. CDR3 size: 14 residues. CDR3 in DNA: TGTGCCACCTCCAGGGATAGGGGCAAAAACACTCAGTACTTC. It specifies CATSRDRGKNTQYF.

V and J are TRBV4-1 and TRBJ1-2; TRBD1 matches 10 bases. The CDR3 covers 16 residues. Germline V gives CDR1 MGHRA, CDR2 YSYEKL. V shed 2 bases and J 7 bases; nucleotides not matched to a gene: 10. DNA for the CDR3: TGCGCCAGCAGCCAACCAGGGACAGGGGTATCACGTGGCTACACCTTC. It encodes CASSQPGTGVSRGYTF.

This clonotype was detected only a few times. The CDR3 sequence is CSARDPVAGETDTQYF. CDR3 sequence (DNA): TGCAGTGCTAGAGACCCGGTAGCGGGGGAGACAGATACGCAGTATTTT. The rearrangement joins TRBV20-1 to TRBJ2-3; 9 positions match TRBD2. V lost 0 bases, J lost 3 bases, and 7 bases stayed unmatched. Looked up from germline, CDR1 is DFQATT and CDR2 is SNEGSKA (reference sequence). The CDR3 totals 16 residues.

This clonotype has only a few counts. This sequence joins TRBV29-1 and TRBJ2-7, with 15 bases that match TRBD2. CDR1 and CDR2 (germline): SQVTM, ANQGSEA. This CDR3 has 17 residues. J was trimmed by 8 bases and V by 6 bases; bases with no gene match: 17. The CDR3 loop reads CSVETGTSGGSYTKQYF. Here the CDR3 DNA reads TGCAGCGTCGAGACCGGGACTAGCGGGGGGTCCTATACGAAGCAGTACTTC.

The V gene is TRBV12-5, the J gene TRBJ2-3; D remains ambiguous. The CDR3 loop spans 12 amino acids. Trimming stripped 2 bases from V and 6 bases from J, with 6 bases between. Germline CDR1 reads LGHNT; CDR2 reads FRNRAP. The CDR3 sequence is CASGLFRDTQYF. CDR3 in DNA: TGTGCTAGTGGTTTGTTTAGGGATACGCAGTATTTT.

This clonotype was picked up a small number of times. The chain employs TRBV6-5 and TRBJ1-2; TRBD1 might be the D (5 bases). The CDR3 runs 14 residues. V was clipped by 2 bases and J by 7 bases, with 14 bases between them. Germline V gene data show CDR1 as MNHEY and CDR2 as SVGAGI. The CDR3 DNA sequence: TGTGCCAGCAGTTACATCGCGGGGCAAGGTGGCTACACCTTC. The encoded protein is CASSYIAGQGGYTF.

This clonotype was detected many times. This rearrangement joins TRBV29-1 to TRBJ2-5, with D unresolved. CDR1 is SQVTM and CDR2 is ANQGSEA in the germline V gene. This CDR3 is 12 amino acids long. V was clipped by 1 base and J by 3 bases, with 6 bases between them. CDR3 sequence reads: CSVEGRKETQYF. CDR3 DNA: TGCAGCGTTGAAGGTCGGAAAGAGACCCAGTACTTC.

This clonotype appeared many times. CDR3 in DNA: TGCAGTGCTGAAAACGTGAACAGGGGACGGAACACTGAAGCTTTCTTT. Its translation: CSAENVNRGRNTEAFF. The chain carries TRBV20-1 and TRBJ1-1, with TRBD1 matching 7 bases. V lost 5 bases and J lost 1; bases outside the gene matches: 13. The CDR3 totals 16 residues. Germline V gives CDR1 DFQATT, CDR2 SNEGSKA (reference sequence).

Many counts were recorded for this clonotype. The chain has TRBV6-5 and TRBJ2-7; unclear D gene. With 6 bases removed from V and 9 bases from J, the gap between germline ends came to 18 bases. Germline CDR1 reads MNHEY; CDR2 reads SVGAGI. This CDR3 is 13 amino acids long. CDR3 bases: TGTGCCAGCAGAAACTCCGTCCGTGATAGGCAGTACTTC. Translating it yields CASRNSVRDRQYF.

This clonotype is deemed medium-sized. In DNA, the CDR3 is TGTGCCAGCAGTGAAGCACAGGGGAAAAATCAGCCCCAGCATTTT. It yields the protein CASSEAQGKNQPQHF. This rearrangement joins TRBV6-1 to TRBJ1-5; the match to TRBD1 covers 7 bases. Germline values: CDR1 MNHNS, CDR2 SASEGT. V trimming: 0 bases; J trimming: 4 bases; junction bases outside the gene matches: 3. The CDR3 is 15 residues long.

This clonotype was seen repeatedly, ten times or more. V usage is TRBV20-1 and J usage is TRBJ2-1; D could derive from TRBD1 or TRBD2 (5 bases each). The V gene's germline CDR1 is DFQATT and CDR2 SNEGSKA (reference sequence). This CDR3 region has 14 residues. Trimming pared 5 bases from V and 2 bases from J, leaving 13 bases between. CDR3 sequence: CSASGTRTYNEQFF. The CDR3 DNA reads TGCAGTGCTTCCGGGACCCGAACCTACAATGAGCAGTTCTTC.

This clonotype showed up many times. This chain links TRBV5-5 with TRBJ2-7; D is possibly TRBD1 or TRBD2 (5 bases each). CDR1 SGHKS and CDR2 YYEKEE come from the germline V gene (reference sequence). The CDR3 covers 12 residues. V lost 1 base and J lost 4, with 6 bases in between. CDR3 coding DNA: TGTGCCAGCAGCTTGTGGGGGTACGAGCAGTACTTC. Protein: CASSLWGYEQYF.